This record concerns one TCR beta chain sequence. The data were taken from a study of T cell changes during pregnancy in multiple sclerosis. The ends were cut back, 0 bases at V and 2 bases at J, with 6 bases in the middle. This CDR3 is built from 14 residues. CDR1 and CDR2 from the germline V gene are SGHDN and FVKESK. This table comes from immunoSEQ multiplex PCR, and its TCRdb copy is limited to in-frame clones, with some not included. The sample shows 61,000 or so clones, 80% to 95% of them seen only once. The sequences come from CD4+ T cells from peripheral blood mononuclear cells, collected before pregnancy. This chain links TRBV14 with TRBJ2-3; D is unresolved. This clonotype was obtained from a female donor with multiple sclerosis, enrolled in a pregnancy study. The CDR3 DNA reads TGTGCCAGCAGCCAAGACCCTTTCACAGATACGCAGTATTTT. Encoded protein: CASSQDPFTDTQYF.